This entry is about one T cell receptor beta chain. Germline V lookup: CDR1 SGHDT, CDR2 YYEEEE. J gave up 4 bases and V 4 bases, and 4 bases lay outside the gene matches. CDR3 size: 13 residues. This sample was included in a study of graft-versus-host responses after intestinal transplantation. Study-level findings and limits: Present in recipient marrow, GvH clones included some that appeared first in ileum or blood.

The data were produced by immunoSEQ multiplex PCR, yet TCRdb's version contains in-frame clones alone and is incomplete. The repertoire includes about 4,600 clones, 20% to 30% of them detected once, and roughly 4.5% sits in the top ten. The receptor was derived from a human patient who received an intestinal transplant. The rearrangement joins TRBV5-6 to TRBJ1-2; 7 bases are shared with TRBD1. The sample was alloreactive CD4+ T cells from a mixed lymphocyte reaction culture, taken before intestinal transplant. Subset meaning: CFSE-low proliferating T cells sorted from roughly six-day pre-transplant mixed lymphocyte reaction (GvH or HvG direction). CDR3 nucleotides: TGTGCCAGCAGCCTCCGGACAGGCTATGGCTACACCTTC. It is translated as CASSLRTGYGYTF. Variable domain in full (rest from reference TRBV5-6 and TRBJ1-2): DAGVTQSPTHLIKTRGQQVTLRCSPKSGHDTVSWYQQALGQGPQFIFQYYEEEERQRGNFPDRFSGHQFPNYSSELNVNALLLGDSALYLCASSLRTGYGYTFGSGTRLTVV.